What follows are 20 T cell receptor beta chains derived from one specimen sequenced in a study of T cell responses to AZD1222 COVID-19 vaccine. Repertoires were generated with immunoSEQ multiplex PCR, while TCRdb's copy carries only in-frame clones and drops some. The repertoire has around 120,000 clones, roughly 90% of them found once; the top ten carry 0.8% to 1.1%. The sample was peripheral blood, taken on day 0 of AZD1222 vaccination. These receptors originate from an adult in good health.

This chain uses TRBV28 with TRBJ2-2; D not resolved. Germline CDR1 and CDR2: MDHEN and SYDVKM. V lost 5 bases, J lost 1 base, and 8 bases lay in between. The CDR3 is made up of 14 amino acids. The CDR3 protein is CASSTPGNTGELFF. CDR3 nucleotides: TGTGCCAGCAGTACCCCAGGGAACACCGGGGAGCTGTTTTTT.

V and J are TRBV19 and TRBJ1-1; D possibly corresponds to TRBD1 (5 bases). The V end was cut by 6 bases, the J end by 8 bases, with 16 bases between. Germline CDR1 is LNHDA and CDR2 is SQIVND (reference sequence). The CDR3 totals 13 residues. CDR3 region: CASSKFGGTEAFF. Here the CDR3 DNA reads TGTGCCAGTAGCAAATTTGGGGGGACCGAAGCTTTCTTT.

The chain is built from TRBV11-3 and TRBJ2-1, with a tentative D call TRBD2 (6 bases). This CDR3 is 17 amino acids long. Germline V gene sequence: CDR1 SGHNT, CDR2 YENEEA. The V and J ends lost 0 bases and 7 bases respectively, with 19 bases between them. The CDR3 region is CASSLDSSSAYINEQFF. The DNA of the CDR3 is TGTGCCAGCAGCTTAGATAGTTCTAGCGCTTATATTAATGAGCAGTTCTTC. The full variable domain, rest sourced from reference TRBV11-3 and TRBJ2-1, is EAGVVQSPRYKIIEKKQPVAFWCNPISGHNTLYWYLQNLGQGPELLIRYENEEAVDDSQLPKDRFSAERLKGVDSTLKIQPAELGDSAVYLCASSLDSSSAYINEQFFGPGTRLTVL.

The table lists this clone with a few counts. The chain employs TRBV6-5 and TRBJ1-1, with D uncertain. Germline CDR1 and CDR2: MNHEY and SVGAGI. Trimming took 6 bases from V and 3 from J, leaving 11 bases between them. The CDR3 runs to 13 residues. The CDR3 is CASRPGLHTEAFF. CDR3 DNA: TGTGCCAGCAGACCAGGTCTTCACACTGAAGCTTTCTTT.

The chain joins TRBV4-1 to TRBJ2-3; the match to TRBD2 covers 10 bases. The CDR3 has 19 residues. Germline-derived CDR1 and CDR2 are MGHRA and YSYEKL. V lost 1 base, J lost 1 base, and 11 bases stayed unmatched. The CDR3 region is CASSQVFSGRLRGTDTQYF. For the CDR3, the DNA is TGCGCCAGCAGCCAAGTCTTTAGCGGGAGGCTACGGGGCACAGATACGCAGTATTTT.

CDR3 region: CASSFQWNQPQHF. CDR3 coding DNA: TGTGCCAGCAGCTTTCAGTGGAATCAGCCCCAGCATTTT. J is TRBJ1-5 and V is TRBV7-8; D remains ambiguous. Germline lookup yields CDR1 SGHVS and CDR2 FQNEAQ. The V gene lost 3 bases and the J gene lost 4 bases, with 7 bases spanning the gap. This CDR3 has 13 amino acids.

The chain couples TRBV6-5 to TRBJ2-3, with D hard to call. Trimming stripped 2 bases from V and 3 bases from J, with 12 bases between. The CDR3 runs 15 residues. The germline V gene has CDR1 MNHEY and CDR2 SVGAGI. CDR3 bases: TGTGCCAGCAGTTACGCAGACGGAAGTACAGATACGCAGTATTTT. Its translation: CASSYADGSTDTQYF.

This clone was seen just once. V gene TRBV7-2 combines with J gene TRBJ2-7; D is unclear. Per the germline V gene, CDR1 is SGHTA and CDR2 is FQGNSA. The V and J ends lost 1 base and 4 bases respectively, with 8 bases between them. This CDR3 is 13 amino acids long. The CDR3 loop reads CASSLVHGYEQYF. CDR3 bases: TGTGCCAGCAGCTTAGTACACGGATACGAGCAGTACTTC.

The genes are TRBV6-5 and TRBJ2-1, with TRBD2 identical over 9 bases. The CDR3 is made up of 15 amino acids. The V and J ends lost 7 bases and 6 bases, in that order; junction bases with no gene match: 10. Looked up from germline, CDR1 is MNHEY and CDR2 is SVGAGI. This chain's CDR3 is CASTQGAGGPNEQFF. CDR3 nucleotide sequence: TGTGCCAGCACTCAAGGAGCGGGAGGTCCCAATGAGCAGTTCTTC.

This clone was recorded only once. The CDR3 loop reads CASSRAWDARGTQYF. The CDR3 DNA follows: TGTGCCAGCAGCCGAGCGTGGGACGCCCGCGGTACGCAGTATTTT. The rearrangement joins TRBV5-4 to TRBJ2-3; TRBD1 or TRBD2 may be the D gene (5 bases each). The V and J ends lost 4 bases and 8 bases respectively, with 20 bases between them. The CDR3 consists of 15 residues. Germline V gene lookup returns CDR1 SGHNT and CDR2 YYREEE (reference sequence).

The chain recombines TRBV11-2 with TRBJ2-7; D unresolved. Germline-derived CDR1 and CDR2 are SGHAT and FQNNGV. V lost 7 bases, J lost 2 bases, and 12 bases lay in between. The CDR3 extends over 13 amino acids. The CDR3 loop is CASNPDTAYEQYF. As DNA, the CDR3 is TGTGCCAGCAACCCTGACACCGCCTACGAGCAGTACTTC. Filled out from reference TRBV11-2 and TRBJ2-7, the complete variable domain reads EAGVAQSPRYKIIEKRQSVAFWCNPISGHATLYWYQQILGQGPKLLIQFQNNGVVDDSQLPKDRFSAERLKGVDSTLKIQPAKLEDSAVYLCASNPDTAYEQYFGPGTRLTVT.

The chain joins TRBV2 to TRBJ1-4; TRBD1 is a possible D gene (6 bases). CDR1 SNHLY and CDR2 FYNNEI come from the germline V gene. V lost 7 bases to trimming and J lost 10 bases, with 19 bases between them. The CDR3 totals 14 residues. CDR3 protein: CASNRDRLWVKLFF. In DNA form, the CDR3 reads TGTGCCAGCAACAGAGACAGGCTGTGGGTAAAACTGTTTTTT.

V gene TRBV5-1 combines with J gene TRBJ1-1; D call uncertain. The germline gives CDR1 SGHRS, CDR2 YFSETQ. V was cut by 0 bases and J by 3 bases, with 6 bases left in between. This CDR3 region has 13 residues. CDR3 bases: TGCGCCAGCAGCTTGGTGGAATACACTGAAGCTTTCTTT. Its protein is CASSLVEYTEAFF.

This chain connects TRBV7-3 to TRBJ1-1; D ambiguous. V lost 5 bases, J lost 6 bases, and 13 bases lay in between. The CDR3 sequence is 13 residues long. Per the germline V gene, CDR1 is SGHTA and CDR2 is FQGTGA. CDR3 coding DNA: TGTGCCAGCAGCCCCACACCGAAGGCTGAAGCTTTCTTT. This codes for CASSPTPKAEAFF. The variable domain in full, with the rest retrieved from reference TRBV7-3 and TRBJ1-1, is GAGVSQTPSNKVTEKGKYVELRCDPISGHTALYWYRQSLGQGPEFLIYFQGTGAADDSGLPNDRFFAVRPEGSVSTLKIQRTERGDSAVYLCASSPTPKAEAFFGQGTRLTVV.

V is TRBV2 and J is TRBJ2-3; 9 positions match TRBD2. The germline V gene encodes CDR1 SNHLY and CDR2 FYNNEI. This CDR3 contains 15 residues. V shed 6 bases, J shed 1 base, and the junction held 5 bases outside the gene matches. The CDR3 spells CASSYRTSGTDTQYF. The CDR3 nucleotides read TGTGCCAGCAGCTACAGGACTAGCGGCACAGATACGCAGTATTTT.

This chain joins TRBV18 and TRBJ1-2; D uncertain. The V gene lost 2 bases and the J gene lost 4 bases, with 8 bases spanning the gap. The CDR3 covers 13 residues. The V gene's germline CDR1 is KGHSH and CDR2 LQKENI. The CDR3, as DNA: TGTGCCAGCTCACCAGACCTGGGCTATGGCTACACCTTC. Translation gives CASSPDLGYGYTF.

The chain has TRBV4-1 and TRBJ1-5; TRBD1 might be the D (6 bases). The CDR3 totals 16 residues. Germline V lookup: CDR1 MGHRA, CDR2 YSYEKL. Trimming stripped 1 base from V and 3 bases from J, with 13 bases between. CDR3 DNA sequence: TGCGCCAGCAGCCAAGTCACAGGGTTAAACAATCAGCCCCAGCATTTT. Residues: CASSQVTGLNNQPQHF.

The J gene is TRBJ1-2, the V gene TRBV5-6; unclear D gene. The CDR3 runs 15 residues. Germline lookup yields CDR1 SGHDT and CDR2 YYEEEE. Trimming stripped 4 bases from V and 8 bases from J, with 21 bases between. CDR3 loop: CASSHPSGNLEGYTF. The DNA of the CDR3 is TGTGCCAGCAGCCACCCGTCGGGAAACCTGGAGGGCTACACCTTC.

V gene TRBV9 combines with J gene TRBJ2-3; D gene uncertain. This CDR3 comprises 15 residues. V was trimmed by 3 bases and J by 4 bases, leaving 15 bases between them. The germline CDR1 and CDR2 sequences are SGDLS and YYNGEE. In nucleotides, the CDR3 is TGTGCCAGCAGCGCCCGGATTCGGGTCGCAGATACGCAGTATTTT. This sequence encodes CASSARIRVADTQYF.

The CDR3 nucleotides read TGTGCCAGCAGCCAAGACCCCTGGACTGGGAATGAGCAGTTCTTC. It yields the protein CASSQDPWTGNEQFF. This sequence joins TRBV14 and TRBJ2-1; possibly TRBD2 for D (5 bases). Trimming took 0 bases from V and 7 from J, leaving 13 bases between them. Germline CDR1 reads SGHDN; CDR2 reads FVKESK. The CDR3 length is 15 residues.